These 16 T cell receptor beta chains share one sample of origin, sequenced in a study of T cell responses to AZD1222 COVID-19 vaccine. Assay: immunoSEQ multiplex PCR; the TCRdb copy retains only in-frame clones and omits some. This table holds fewer than 200,000 clones, roughly 92% found once. The source material was peripheral blood, sampled on day 0 of AZD1222 vaccination. These receptor sequences come from an adult in good health.

This clone showed up just once. The chain has TRBV3-1 (or the pseudogene TRBV3-2) and TRBJ2-5; a weak D match, TRBD2 (6 bases). This CDR3 region has 14 residues. The ends were cut back, 4 bases at V and 9 bases at J, with 18 bases in the middle. Germline lookup yields CDR1 LGHDT and CDR2 YNNKEL (reference sequence). CDR3: CASSRGGTARAQYF. The CDR3 DNA reads TGTGCCAGCAGCCGAGGAGGGACTGCCAGGGCCCAGTACTTC.

The chain uses TRBV25-1 and TRBJ1-4, with D perhaps matching TRBD1 (5 bases). The germline gives CDR1 MGHDK, CDR2 SYGVNS. The CDR3 covers 14 residues. Trimming took off 8 bases at V and 4 bases at J, with 14 bases between the two ends. In DNA, the CDR3 is TGTGCCAGCCCTGGGACTGACCTTAATGAAAAACTGTTTTTT. It codes for CASPGTDLNEKLFF.

The chain is built from TRBV30 and TRBJ1-2; no clear D gene. Looked up from germline, CDR1 is GTSNPN and CDR2 is SVGIG (reference sequence). V gave up 8 bases and J gave up 8 bases, with 12 bases separating them. The CDR3 is 10 amino acids. Here the CDR3 DNA reads TGTGCCCTCCGAGGTGGAGGCTACACCTTC. Its protein is CALRGGGYTF.

The DNA for the CDR3 is TGTGCCAGCAGTTATTGGAACTCTGGGGCCAACGTCCTGACTTTC. Amino acids: CASSYWNSGANVLTF. The chain links TRBV6-5 to TRBJ2-6, with D unresolved. Trimming cost V 3 bases and J 0 bases, with 6 bases left between them. Germline values: CDR1 MNHEY, CDR2 SVGAGI. CDR3 length: 15 residues.

This chain links TRBV6-5 with TRBJ1-2; no definite D call. V was shortened by 3 bases and J by 8 bases, with 16 bases between the two germline ends. Germline CDR1 is MNHEY and CDR2 is SVGAGI. The CDR3 has 14 residues. The CDR3 is CASSYGRGTDGYTF. CDR3 DNA: TGTGCCAGCAGTTATGGGCGGGGAACGGACGGCTACACCTTC.

This clone showed up just once. The rearrangement uses TRBV19 and TRBJ2-1; D is possibly TRBD1 (5 bases). The V gene lost 3 bases and the J gene lost 3 bases, with 9 bases spanning the gap. There are 14 residues in the CDR3. CDR1 is LNHDA, CDR2 SQIVND, per germline (reference sequence). The CDR3 DNA reads TGTGCCAGTAGTATCCAGGGATACTACAATGAGCAGTTCTTC. Translating gives CASSIQGYYNEQFF.

The chain is built from TRBV6-6 and TRBJ2-3; 10 bases fit TRBD1. Germline-derived CDR1 and CDR2 are MNHNY and SVGAGI (reference sequence). This CDR3 region has 13 residues. The J segment lost 3 bases and the V segment lost 8 bases, leaving 2 bases of the junction unmatched. CDR3 amino acids: CASDRGRTDTQYF. The CDR3 nucleotides read TGTGCCAGCGACAGGGGGCGAACAGATACGCAGTATTTT.

V usage is TRBV6-6 and J usage is TRBJ1-1; 8 positions match TRBD1. This CDR3 has 14 amino acids. With 7 bases clipped from V and 4 bases from J, the junction kept 8 bases outside the gene matches. CDR1 is MNHNY, CDR2 SVGAGI, per germline (reference sequence). The CDR3 coding sequence is TGTGCCAGCACCCAACAGGGGGAGGGCACTGAAGCTTTCTTT. Translation gives CASTQQGEGTEAFF.

The genes are TRBV3-1 (or the pseudogene TRBV3-2) and TRBJ1-2; D not resolved. The CDR3 has 13 amino acids. V shed 0 bases and J shed 7 bases, with 9 bases lying between them. The germline V gene encodes CDR1 LGHDT and CDR2 YNNKEL (reference sequence). The DNA of the CDR3 is TGTGCCAGCAGCCAAGATGTGGCGGGTGGCTACACCTTC. Amino acids: CASSQDVAGGYTF.

The V and J genes are TRBV12-2 and TRBJ1-4; the DNA was not compared with TRBD1, the D call given in the table. TRBV12-2 is marked as a pseudogene. The CDR3 runs to 13 residues. This chain's CDR3 is CASRLNVAEKLFF. In DNA, the CDR3 is TGTGCAAGTCGCTTGAATGTGGCTGAAAAACTGTTTTTT.

The CDR3 coding sequence is TGTGCCAGTAGTACACTTCGAGTGTTAAATGAAAAACTGTTTTTT. Translating gives CASSTLRVLNEKLFF. The chain recombines TRBV19 with TRBJ1-4; D not certain. The CDR3 totals 15 residues. The germline V gene has CDR1 LNHDA and CDR2 SQIVND (reference sequence). Trimming left V 4 bases short and J 5 bases short, with 14 bases between.

This sequence joins TRBV7-2 and TRBJ1-4; D ambiguous. The V gene lost 3 bases and the J gene lost 8 bases, with 10 bases spanning the gap. CDR1 is SGHTA and CDR2 is FQGNSA in the germline V gene. This CDR3 is built from 13 residues. The CDR3 spells CASSLGGREKLFF. CDR3 nucleotides: TGTGCCAGCAGCTTGGGAGGCAGAGAAAAACTGTTTTTT.

CDR3 loop: CASSWSSLRQGAGDEQFF. The CDR3 DNA follows: TGCGCCAGCAGCTGGAGTAGTTTGAGGCAGGGGGCTGGCGATGAGCAGTTCTTC. V usage is TRBV5-1 and J usage is TRBJ2-1; 8 bases line up with TRBD1. This CDR3 spans 18 amino acids. Germline values: CDR1 SGHRS, CDR2 YFSETQ. Trimming took 3 bases from V and 8 from J; bases not matched to a gene: 19.

To note about this clone: Other DNA sequences in this specimen translate into the identical CDR3. The J gene is TRBJ2-7, the V gene TRBV7-9; D unclear. The germline CDR1 and CDR2 sequences are SEHNR and FQNEAQ (reference sequence). CDR3 size: 12 residues. V dropped 5 bases and J dropped 0 bases, with 5 bases sitting between them. CDR3 loop: CASSPSSYEQYF. CDR3 DNA: TGTGCCAGCAGCCCAAGCTCCTACGAGCAGTACTTC.

The rearrangement joins TRBV27 to TRBJ1-4; 7 bases are a match to TRBD1. After removal of 11 bases from V and 11 bases from J, the junction contained 11 bases not matched to a gene. The germline V gene has CDR1 MNHEY and CDR2 SMNVEV (reference sequence). The CDR3 extends over 12 amino acids. CDR3: CAAGMTGLKLFF. The CDR3 DNA follows: TGTGCCGCAGGGATGACAGGGTTGAAACTGTTTTTT.

The chain uses TRBV5-1 and TRBJ2-3; 11 bases align to TRBD2. The CDR3 runs to 17 residues. The germline V gene has CDR1 SGHRS and CDR2 YFSETQ. J gave up 3 bases and V 5 bases, and 11 bases lay outside the gene matches. The CDR3: CASRFVAGGLSTDTQYF. For the CDR3, the DNA is TGCGCCAGCAGATTCGTAGCGGGGGGGCTATCGACAGATACGCAGTATTTT.